Listed here are 24 T cell receptor beta chains from one sample, sequenced in a study of T cell clusters in autoimmune cytopenias. TRB amplification used approximately 270 ng of peripheral blood genomic DNA. Multiplex touch-down PCR amplified TRB using TRB-A and TRB-B pools in one tube. TCRdb re-called the multiplex PCR reads and catalogs CDR3 proteins one per entry, DNA excluded. This table holds about 11,000 distinct CDR3 sequences. These data were also reused for a study on T cell repertoires in aging, cancer and after chemotherapy.

Sequencing used peripheral blood. The receptors come from a human donor in good health.

J is TRBJ1-1 and V is TRBV19; TCRdb returns TRBD1, unconfirmable since there is no DNA. The CDR3 is 13 amino acids. In germline, CDR1 is LNHDA, CDR2 SQIVND (reference sequence). The CDR3 here is CASSFRESSEAFF.

CDR3 residues: CASSYPIKNSGANVLTF. The chain couples TRBV6-5 to TRBJ2-6. Germline values: CDR1 MNHEY, CDR2 SVGAGI. The CDR3 has 17 amino acids.

V is TRBV5-5 and J is TRBJ1-6; the TRBD1 assignment by TCRdb is unverifiable without DNA. Germline CDR1 and CDR2: SGHKS and YYEKEE (reference sequence). The CDR3 has 16 residues. CDR3 residues: CASSYPRGYYNSPLHF. The full variable domain, with the rest looked up from reference TRBV5-5 and TRBJ1-6, is DAGVTQSPTHLIKTRGQQVTLRCSPISGHKSVSWYQQVLGQGPQFIFQYYEKEERGRGNFPDRFSARQFPNYSSELNVNALLLGDSALYLCASSYPRGYYNSPLHFGNGTRLTVT.

V gene TRBV5-1 combines with J gene TRBJ2-7; the D gene TCRdb calls, TRBD1, cannot be checked with no DNA. Germline CDR1 is SGHRS and CDR2 is YFSETQ. This CDR3 has 14 residues. The CDR3 loop is CASSFTGVIGEQYF.

The rearrangement links TRBV7-6 to TRBJ2-5; TCRdb's D gene call, TRBD1, goes unchecked for lack of DNA. This CDR3 is built from 14 residues. CDR1 is SGHVS, CDR2 FNYEAQ, per germline. The CDR3 here is CASSLQGWGETQYF.

The V and J genes are TRBV6-1 and TRBJ2-5. The germline V gene has CDR1 MNHNS and CDR2 SASEGT. The CDR3 is 15 residues long. The chain's CDR3 is CASSRSSGSQETQYF.

The J gene is TRBJ2-4, the V gene TRBV6-1. This CDR3 is 16 amino acids long. Germline V lookup: CDR1 MNHNS, CDR2 SASEGT. This CDR3 is CASSEATALAKNIQYF.

By frequency, this clonotype is medium-sized. The chain combines TRBV29-1 with TRBJ2-7; checking the TCRdb D call of TRBD2 is not possible without DNA. The CDR3 extends over 12 amino acids. Germline CDR1 and CDR2: SQVTM and ANQGSEA. The CDR3 loop is CSMTSGAGEQYF.

The chain joins TRBV27 to TRBJ1-1; TCRdb returns TRBD1, unconfirmable since there is no DNA. The CDR3 spans 15 residues. Germline loops: CDR1 MNHEY, CDR2 SMNVEV (reference sequence). This CDR3 reads CASSLRSRGNTEAFF.

The rearrangement joins TRBV7-9 to TRBJ2-5; there is no DNA to check the TCRdb D call of TRBD1. The CDR3 has 14 amino acids. Germline loops: CDR1 SEHNR, CDR2 FQNEAQ (reference sequence). CDR3 sequence: CASSSGTGIETQYF.

The CDR3 sequence is CASTGAPPGGSPLHF. This sequence joins TRBV27 and TRBJ1-6; TCRdb selects TRBD1, and the lack of DNA leaves this call unchecked. The CDR3 spans 15 residues. Germline V lookup: CDR1 MNHEY, CDR2 SMNVEV (reference sequence).

The J gene is TRBJ1-2, the V gene TRBV10-3; TCRdb returns TRBD1, unconfirmable since there is no DNA. In germline, CDR1 is ENHRY, CDR2 SYGVKD. The CDR3 has 15 residues. The CDR3: CAISDTGVANYGYTF.

This clonotype is identified as medium-sized from frequency. CDR3 in amino acids: CASSRLAGAYEQYF. The chain employs TRBV27 and TRBJ2-7; the TRBD2 assignment by TCRdb is unverifiable without DNA. The germline CDR1 and CDR2 sequences are MNHEY and SMNVEV (reference sequence). The CDR3 contains 14 residues.

This rearrangement joins TRBV5-6 to TRBJ2-3. Per germline, CDR1 SGHDT and CDR2 YYEEEE. The CDR3 runs to 11 residues. The CDR3 sequence is CASSLRAEQYF. The whole variable domain, filled in from reference TRBV5-6 and TRBJ2-3, reads DAGVTQSPTHLIKTRGQQVTLRCSPKSGHDTVSWYQQALGQGPQFIFQYYEEEERQRGNFPDRFSGHQFPNYSSELNVNALLLGDSALYLCASSLRAEQYFGPGTRLTVL.

The chain employs TRBV12-3 or TRBV12-4 and TRBJ1-2; TCRdb gives TRBD1 as the D gene, but with no DNA this cannot be confirmed. CDR3 length: 14 residues. CDR3 region: CASSPGTSAYGYTF.

The V and J genes are TRBV5-6 and TRBJ1-5. This CDR3 has 16 residues. Per germline, CDR1 SGHDT and CDR2 YYEEEE. This chain's CDR3 is CASSLGGYSPNQPQHF. Full variable domain (remainder filled in from reference TRBV5-6 and TRBJ1-5): DAGVTQSPTHLIKTRGQQVTLRCSPKSGHDTVSWYQQALGQGPQFIFQYYEEEERQRGNFPDRFSGHQFPNYSSELNVNALLLGDSALYLCASSLGGYSPNQPQHFGDGTRLSIL.

The rearrangement joins TRBV7-9 to TRBJ2-2; TCRdb outputs TRBD1, but without DNA this stays unchecked. This CDR3 has 15 amino acids. Germline V lookup: CDR1 SEHNR, CDR2 FQNEAQ (reference sequence). CDR3 loop: CASSLVGQGTGELFF. Complete variable domain (other parts from reference TRBV7-9 and TRBJ2-2): DTGVSQNPRHKITKRGQNVTFRCDPISEHNRLYWYRQTLGQGPEFLTYFQNEAQLEKSRLLSDRFSAERPKGSFSTLEIQRTEQGDSAMYLCASSLVGQGTGELFFGEGSRLTVL.

V gene TRBV6-5 combines with J gene TRBJ1-5. CDR3 size: 15 residues. Germline-derived CDR1 and CDR2 are MNHEY and SVGAGI. The CDR3 here is CASSYMRGPDQPQHF.

The chain couples TRBV30 to TRBJ1-4; the D call of TRBD1 rests on TCRdb alone, since no DNA is present to check it. The germline V gene encodes CDR1 GTSNPN and CDR2 SVGIG (reference sequence). CDR3 length equals 13 residues. The CDR3 spells CAWSPGWGEKLFF. Full variable domain (missing parts from reference TRBV30 and TRBJ1-4): SQTIHQWPATLVQPVGSPLSLECTVEGTSNPNLYWYRQAAGRGLQLLFYSVGIGQISSEVPQNLSASRPQDRQFILSSKKLLLSDSGFYLCAWSPGWGEKLFFGSGTQLSVL.

The chain couples TRBV5-6 to TRBJ2-2; TCRdb outputs TRBD1, but without DNA this stays unchecked. Germline CDR1 reads SGHDT; CDR2 reads YYEEEE. CDR3 size: 13 residues. CDR3 residues: CASSSRTRGVLFF.

The chain uses TRBV4-2 and TRBJ2-5; the D call from TCRdb, TRBD1, cannot be confirmed without DNA. The CDR3 runs to 16 residues. Germline assignment: CDR1 LGHNA and CDR2 YNFKEQ. This CDR3 is CASSQTTRGAWETQYF.

The rearrangement links TRBV5-6 to TRBJ2-5; with no DNA, the TCRdb D assignment of TRBD1 cannot be verified. Germline CDR1 and CDR2: SGHDT and YYEEEE. There are 13 residues in the CDR3. The CDR3 region is CASSPVGGRAQYF.

The rearrangement uses TRBV29-1 and TRBJ2-3; TCRdb outputs TRBD2, but without DNA this stays unchecked. Germline V gene sequence: CDR1 SQVTM, CDR2 ANQGSEA. The CDR3 sequence is 12 residues long. CDR3 amino acids: CVTSGGTDTQYF.

The chain recombines TRBV19 with TRBJ1-5. Germline-derived CDR1 and CDR2 are LNHDA and SQIVND (reference sequence). This CDR3 contains 15 residues. The chain's CDR3 is CASSKLASRNQPQHF.